The 17 T cell receptor beta chains in this list originate from one sample, sequenced in a study of blood T cell repertoires in COVID-19 (TCRdb year 2020). Receptor amplification or capture employed the immunoSEQ multiplex PCR assay. Imported from immuneACCESS, the table was reduced by TCRdb to in-frame sequences with V and J called. These copies leave out some clones; in studies compared against another copy, an unresolved V gene accounts for under half, and the cause of the remainder is not known. The sample table lists approximately 320,000 clones, 75% to 85% of them with a count of one. The ten biggest clones cover around 6.9% of the sample. The sample comprised peripheral blood. These receptor sequences come from a human donor in a cohort sampled during active COVID-19.

This chain uses TRBV7-8 with TRBJ1-5; the D is unclear. The CDR3 has 12 residues. Trimming pared 4 bases from V and 9 bases from J, leaving 10 bases between. Germline lookup yields CDR1 SGHVS and CDR2 FQNEAQ. CDR3 sequence: CASSSGSRPQHF. The DNA for the CDR3 is TGTGCCAGCAGCTCAGGTTCTCGGCCCCAGCATTTT.

Only one count was recorded for this clone. The chain couples TRBV5-5 to TRBJ2-1; the D gene is possibly TRBD2 (5 bases). V lost 0 bases and J 4 bases, leaving 11 bases between the germline ends. This CDR3 has 15 residues. The germline gives CDR1 SGHKS, CDR2 YYEKEE (reference sequence). The CDR3: CASSLVRRGYNEQFF. The CDR3 coding sequence is TGTGCCAGCAGCTTGGTCAGGAGAGGGTACAATGAGCAGTTCTTC.

V is TRBV7-6 and J is TRBJ2-2; the D is unclear. The V gene lost 5 bases and the J gene lost 5 bases, with 15 bases spanning the gap. This CDR3 contains 15 residues. Germline V gene lookup returns CDR1 SGHVS and CDR2 FNYEAQ. Here the CDR3 DNA reads TGTGCCAGCAGCCCCCGCTCCCTAATTACCGGGGAGCTGTTTTTT. Its protein is CASSPRSLITGELFF.

V usage is TRBV28 and J usage is TRBJ1-3, with TRBD1 identical over 10 bases. This CDR3 is built from 13 residues. Germline CDR1 reads MDHEN; CDR2 reads SYDVKM. Losses at the gene ends were 6 bases for V and 8 bases for J; bases not matched to a gene: 4. CDR3 residues: CASSTGTGDTIYF. The CDR3, as DNA: TGTGCCAGCAGCACTGGGACAGGGGACACCATATATTTT.

This chain connects TRBV9 to TRBJ2-4; D is perhaps TRBD1 (6 bases). V shed 0 bases and J shed 6 bases, with 7 bases lying between them. This CDR3 has 13 amino acids. From germline, CDR1 is SGDLS and CDR2 YYNGEE. CDR3 coding DNA: TGTGCCAGCAGCGTAGAAGGGGGAAACATTCAGTACTTC. Its protein is CASSVEGGNIQYF.

The chain is built from TRBV28 and TRBJ1-1, with TRBD1 matching over 10 bases. The CDR3 runs 18 residues. Germline-derived CDR1 and CDR2 are MDHEN and SYDVKM. The ends lost 4 bases at V and 1 base at J; junction bases unmatched: 12. CDR3 bases: TGTGCCAGCAGTTCCCTATCCGGGACAGGGGCCCCGAACACTGAAGCTTTCTTT. Its protein product is CASSSLSGTGAPNTEAFF.

The chain joins TRBV5-1 to TRBJ2-7; 8 nucleotides line up with TRBD1. The junction had 10 bases not matched to a gene; V was cut back by 3 bases and J by 5 bases. This CDR3 region has 15 residues. CDR1 is SGHRS and CDR2 is YFSETQ in the germline V gene. In DNA form, the CDR3 reads TGCGCCAGCAGCTCCCAGGGGGCTTTGACGAACGAGCAGTACTTC. Amino acids: CASSSQGALTNEQYF.

The rearrangement joins TRBV6-4 to TRBJ2-7; D possibly corresponds to TRBD1 (6 bases). From germline, CDR1 is MRHNA and CDR2 SNTAGT. There are 15 residues in the CDR3. V was pared by 8 bases and J by 2 bases, with 19 bases between. CDR3 in DNA: TGTGCCAGCCCTGAGGTCAGGACAGCAGCCTACGAGCAGTACTTC. Its translation: CASPEVRTAAYEQYF.

This clone was recorded at least ten times. This chain joins TRBV6-1 and TRBJ2-1; D remains ambiguous. V was pared by 2 bases and J by 2 bases, with 4 bases between. The CDR3 length is 13 residues. Germline V gene lookup returns CDR1 MNHNS and CDR2 SASEGT. The CDR3 coding sequence is TGTGCCAGCAGTGAACAGACCTACAATGAGCAGTTCTTC. As protein: CASSEQTYNEQFF.

CDR3 sequence reads: CASSQDAGASYNEQFF. The CDR3 DNA is TGTGCCAGCAGCCAAGACGCGGGGGCCTCCTACAATGAGCAGTTCTTC. The V and J genes are TRBV14 and TRBJ2-1; a weak D match, TRBD2 (7 bases). The CDR3 length is 16 residues. The germline V gene has CDR1 SGHDN and CDR2 FVKESK. Trimming pared 0 bases from V and 0 bases from J, leaving 9 bases between.

This clone was seen a few times. The V call is TRBV5-6, the J call TRBJ2-1, with D tentatively TRBD2 (5 bases). This CDR3 contains 14 residues. The germline V gene has CDR1 SGHDT and CDR2 YYEEEE. V gave up 2 bases and J gave up 0 bases, with 6 bases separating them. In DNA form, the CDR3 reads TGTGCCAGCAGCTTCCGGGGCTCCTACAATGAGCAGTTCTTC. Its protein is CASSFRGSYNEQFF.

The J gene is TRBJ2-4, the V gene TRBV6-5; 8 bases agree with TRBD2. V lost 5 bases and J lost 7; bases outside the gene matches: 7. Germline lookup yields CDR1 MNHEY and CDR2 SVGAGI. The CDR3 loop spans 14 amino acids. The CDR3 nucleotides are TGTGCCAGCAGTCGGGAGGGAGTCCGTAACATTCAGTACTTC. This sequence encodes CASSREGVRNIQYF.

The chain uses TRBV5-1 and TRBJ2-5, with TRBD2 as a possible D gene (5 bases). This CDR3 is built from 14 residues. CDR1 SGHRS and CDR2 YFSETQ come from the germline V gene. V lost 1 base to trimming and J lost 6 bases, with 13 bases between them. The CDR3 DNA reads TGCGCCAGCAGCTTGCAAGGGAGAGAAAAGACCCAGTACTTC. As protein: CASSLQGREKTQYF.

This clone has more than one count but fewer than ten. The rearrangement uses TRBV30 and TRBJ2-3; 7 bases match TRBD2. The germline V gene has CDR1 GTSNPN and CDR2 SVGIG (reference sequence). This CDR3 region has 13 residues. J lost 4 bases, V lost 0 bases, and 1 base had no gene match. CDR3 sequence: CAWSVTSADTQYF. The DNA of the CDR3 is TGTGCCTGGAGTGTAACTAGCGCAGATACGCAGTATTTT.

The J gene is TRBJ1-2, the V gene TRBV18, with 9 bases that match TRBD1. This CDR3 is 14 amino acids long. V lost 0 bases and J lost 5; bases outside the gene matches: 1. CDR1 is KGHSH, CDR2 LQKENI, per germline. The CDR3 region has the DNA TGTGCCAGCTCACCACCCGGGACAGGGTATGGCTACACCTTC. Its translation is CASSPPGTGYGYTF.

V usage is TRBV6-5 and J usage is TRBJ1-2, with TRBD1 identical over 8 bases. V was pared by 7 bases and J by 1 base, with 5 bases of the junction left unmatched. The CDR3 loop spans 14 amino acids. Per germline, CDR1 MNHEY and CDR2 SVGAGI. The CDR3 coding sequence is TGTGCCAGCACTTGGACAGGGCTTAACTATGGCTACACCTTC. Its protein is CASTWTGLNYGYTF.

The V call is TRBV7-9, the J call TRBJ1-1; D may be TRBD1 (5 bases). V gave up 5 bases and J gave up 5 bases, with 12 bases separating them. CDR3 length: 13 residues. Germline CDR1 reads SEHNR; CDR2 reads FQNEAQ (reference sequence). In nucleotides, the CDR3 is TGTGCCAGCAGCCAGATGGGGGGAACTGAAGCTTTCTTT. Its translation: CASSQMGGTEAFF.